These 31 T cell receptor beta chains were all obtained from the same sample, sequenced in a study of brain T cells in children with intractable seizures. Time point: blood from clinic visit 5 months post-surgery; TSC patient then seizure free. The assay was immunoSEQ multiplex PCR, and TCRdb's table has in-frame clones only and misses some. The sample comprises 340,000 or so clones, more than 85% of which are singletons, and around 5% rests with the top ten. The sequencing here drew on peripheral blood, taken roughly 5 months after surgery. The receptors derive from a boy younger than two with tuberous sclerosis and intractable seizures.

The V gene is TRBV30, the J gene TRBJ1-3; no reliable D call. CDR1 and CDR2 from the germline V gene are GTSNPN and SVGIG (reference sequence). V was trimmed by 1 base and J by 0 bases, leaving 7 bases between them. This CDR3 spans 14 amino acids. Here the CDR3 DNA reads TGTGCCTGGAGTGGACGGGACTCTGGAAACACCATATATTTT. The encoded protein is CAWSGRDSGNTIYF.

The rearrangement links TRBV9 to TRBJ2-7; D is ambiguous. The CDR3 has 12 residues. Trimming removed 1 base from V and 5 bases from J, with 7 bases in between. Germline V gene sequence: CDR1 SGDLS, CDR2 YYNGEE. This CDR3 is CASSVNSDEQYF. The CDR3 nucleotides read TGTGCCAGCAGCGTAAACAGCGACGAGCAGTACTTC.

The CDR3 region is CASRGGYGYTF. The DNA of the CDR3 is TGTGCCAGCAGGGGTGGCTATGGCTACACCTTC. The rearrangement joins TRBV9 to TRBJ1-2; D unclear. V dropped 5 bases and J dropped 4 bases, with 6 bases sitting between them. Germline V CDR1 and CDR2: SGDLS, YYNGEE. This CDR3 has 11 residues.

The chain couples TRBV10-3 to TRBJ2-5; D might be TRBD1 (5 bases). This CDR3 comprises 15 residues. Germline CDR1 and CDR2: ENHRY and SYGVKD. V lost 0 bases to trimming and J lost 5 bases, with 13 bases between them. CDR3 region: CAISESGLVGETQYF. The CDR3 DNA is TGTGCCATCAGTGAGTCGGGGCTAGTGGGGGAGACCCAGTACTTC.

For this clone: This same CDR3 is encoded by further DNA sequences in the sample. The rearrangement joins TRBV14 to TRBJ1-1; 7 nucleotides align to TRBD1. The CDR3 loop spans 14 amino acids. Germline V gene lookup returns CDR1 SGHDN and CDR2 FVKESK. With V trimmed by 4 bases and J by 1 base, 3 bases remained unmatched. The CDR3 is CASSLRTGNTEAFF. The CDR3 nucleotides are TGTGCCAGCAGCCTCCGGACAGGGAACACTGAAGCTTTCTTT. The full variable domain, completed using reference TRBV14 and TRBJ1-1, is EAGVTQFPSHSVIEKGQTVTLRCDPISGHDNLYWYRRVMGKEIKFLLHFVKESKQDESGMPNNRFLAERTGGTYSTLKVQPAELEDSGVYFCASSLRTGNTEAFFGQGTRLTVV.

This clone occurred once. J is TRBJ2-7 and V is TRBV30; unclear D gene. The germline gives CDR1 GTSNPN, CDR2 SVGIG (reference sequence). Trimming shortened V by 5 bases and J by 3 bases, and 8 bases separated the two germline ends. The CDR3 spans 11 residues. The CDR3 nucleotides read TGTGCCTGGGGACGGAGCTACGAGCAGTACTTC. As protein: CAWGRSYEQYF. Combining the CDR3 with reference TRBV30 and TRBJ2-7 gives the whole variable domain SQTIHQWPATLVQPVGSPLSLECTVEGTSNPNLYWYRQAAGRGLQLLFYSVGIGQISSEVPQNLSASRPQDRQFILSSKKLLLSDSGFYLCAWGRSYEQYFGPGTRLTVT.

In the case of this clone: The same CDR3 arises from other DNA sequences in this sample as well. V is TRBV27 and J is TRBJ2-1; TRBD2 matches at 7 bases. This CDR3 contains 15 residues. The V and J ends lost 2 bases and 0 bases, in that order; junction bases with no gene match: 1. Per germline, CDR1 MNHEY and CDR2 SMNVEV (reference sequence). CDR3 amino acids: CASSLGGSSYNEQFF. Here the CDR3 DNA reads TGTGCCAGCAGTTTAGGCGGGAGCTCCTACAATGAGCAGTTCTTC.

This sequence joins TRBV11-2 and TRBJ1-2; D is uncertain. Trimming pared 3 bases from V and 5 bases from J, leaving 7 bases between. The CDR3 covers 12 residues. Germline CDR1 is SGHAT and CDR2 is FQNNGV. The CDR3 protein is CASSLLVYGYTF. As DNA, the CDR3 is TGTGCCAGCAGCTTGTTAGTTTATGGCTACACCTTC. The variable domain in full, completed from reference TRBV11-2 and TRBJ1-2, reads EAGVAQSPRYKIIEKRQSVAFWCNPISGHATLYWYQQILGQGPKLLIQFQNNGVVDDSQLPKDRFSAERLKGVDSTLKIQPAKLEDSAVYLCASSLLVYGYTFGSGTRLTVV.

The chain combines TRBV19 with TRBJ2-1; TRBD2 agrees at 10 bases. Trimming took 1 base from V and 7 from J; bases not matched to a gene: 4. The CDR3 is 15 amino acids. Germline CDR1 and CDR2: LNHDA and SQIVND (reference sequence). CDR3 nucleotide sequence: TGTGCCAGTAGTATAGCAAAGCGGGAGGGAAATGAGCAGTTCTTC. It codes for CASSIAKREGNEQFF.

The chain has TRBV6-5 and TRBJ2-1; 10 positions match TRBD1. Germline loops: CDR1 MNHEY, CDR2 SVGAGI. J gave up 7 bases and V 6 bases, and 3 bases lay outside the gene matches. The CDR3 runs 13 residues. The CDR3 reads CASSRDRGNEQFF. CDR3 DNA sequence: TGTGCCAGCAGCCGGGACAGGGGAAATGAGCAGTTCTTC.

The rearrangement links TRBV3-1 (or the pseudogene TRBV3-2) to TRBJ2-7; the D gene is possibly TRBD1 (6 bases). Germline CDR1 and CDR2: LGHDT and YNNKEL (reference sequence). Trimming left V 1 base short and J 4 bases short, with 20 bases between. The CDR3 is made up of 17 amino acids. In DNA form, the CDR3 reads TGTGCCAGCAGCCAAGCCTTTCGTCAGGGGTTATTATACGAGCAGTACTTC. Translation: CASSQAFRQGLLYEQYF.

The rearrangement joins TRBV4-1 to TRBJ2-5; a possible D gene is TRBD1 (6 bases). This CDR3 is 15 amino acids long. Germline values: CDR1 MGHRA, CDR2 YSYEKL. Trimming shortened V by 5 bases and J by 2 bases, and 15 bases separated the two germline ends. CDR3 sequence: CASSLFRGQQETQYF. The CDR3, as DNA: TGCGCCAGCAGCTTATTTCGGGGACAACAAGAGACCCAGTACTTC.

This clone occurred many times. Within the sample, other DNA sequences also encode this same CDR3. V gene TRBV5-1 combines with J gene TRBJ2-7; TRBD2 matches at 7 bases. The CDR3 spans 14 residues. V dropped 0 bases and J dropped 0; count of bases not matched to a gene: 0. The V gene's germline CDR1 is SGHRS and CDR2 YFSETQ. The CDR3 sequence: CASSLASGSYEQYF. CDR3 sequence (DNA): TGCGCCAGCAGCTTGGCTAGCGGCTCCTACGAGCAGTACTTC. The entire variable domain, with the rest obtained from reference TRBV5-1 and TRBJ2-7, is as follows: KAGVTQTPRYLIKTRGQQVTLSCSPISGHRSVSWYQQTPGQGLQFLFEYFSETQRNKGNFPGRFSGRQFSNSRSEMNVSTLELGDSALYLCASSLASGSYEQYFGPGTRLTVT.

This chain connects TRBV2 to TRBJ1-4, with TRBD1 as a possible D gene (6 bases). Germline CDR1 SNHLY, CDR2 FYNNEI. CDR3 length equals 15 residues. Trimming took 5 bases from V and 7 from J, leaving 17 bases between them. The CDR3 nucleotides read TGTGCCAGCAGTAAACAGGGTCAGGTCCGTGAAAAACTGTTTTTT. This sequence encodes CASSKQGQVREKLFF. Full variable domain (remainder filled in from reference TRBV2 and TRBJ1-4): EPEVTQTPSHQVTQMGQEVILRCVPISNHLYFYWYRQILGQKVEFLVSFYNNEISEKSEIFDDQFSVERPDGSNFTLKIRSTKLEDSAMYFCASSKQGQVREKLFFGSGTQLSVL.

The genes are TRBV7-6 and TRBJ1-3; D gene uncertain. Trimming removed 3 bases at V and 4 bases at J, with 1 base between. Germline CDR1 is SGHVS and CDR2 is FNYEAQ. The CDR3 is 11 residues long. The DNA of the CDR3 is TGTGCCAGCAGCTTGGGAAACACCATATATTTT. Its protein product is CASSLGNTIYF.

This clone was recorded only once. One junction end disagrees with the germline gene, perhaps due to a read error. For the CDR3, the DNA is TGTGCTAGCAGCTCTATAGAGACAGGGGCCGAACACAATGAGCAGTTCTTC. It specifies CASSSIETGAEHNEQFF. The V call is TRBV7-7, the J call TRBJ2-1; 8 bases are shared with TRBD1. Per germline, CDR1 SSHAT and CDR2 FNYEAQ (reference sequence). CDR3 length equals 17 residues.

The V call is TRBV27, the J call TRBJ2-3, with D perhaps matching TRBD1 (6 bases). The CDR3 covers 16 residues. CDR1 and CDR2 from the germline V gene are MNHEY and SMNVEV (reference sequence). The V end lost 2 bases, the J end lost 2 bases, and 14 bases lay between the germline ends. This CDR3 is CASSLRGTVVTDTQYF. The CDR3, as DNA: TGTGCCAGCAGTTTAAGGGGGACGGTCGTCACAGATACGCAGTATTTT.

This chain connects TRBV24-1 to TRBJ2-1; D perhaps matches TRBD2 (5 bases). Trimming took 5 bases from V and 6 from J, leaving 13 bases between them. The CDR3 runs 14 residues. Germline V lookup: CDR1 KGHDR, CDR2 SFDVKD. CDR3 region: CATSAPGFSNEQFF. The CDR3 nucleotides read TGTGCCACCAGTGCTCCGGGATTTAGCAATGAGCAGTTCTTC.

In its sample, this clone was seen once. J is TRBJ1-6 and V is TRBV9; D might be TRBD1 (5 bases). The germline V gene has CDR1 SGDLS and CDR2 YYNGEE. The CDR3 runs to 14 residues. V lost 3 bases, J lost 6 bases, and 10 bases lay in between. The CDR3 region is CASSEGTANSPLHF. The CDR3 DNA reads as TGTGCCAGCAGCGAAGGGACGGCTAATTCACCCCTCCACTTT.

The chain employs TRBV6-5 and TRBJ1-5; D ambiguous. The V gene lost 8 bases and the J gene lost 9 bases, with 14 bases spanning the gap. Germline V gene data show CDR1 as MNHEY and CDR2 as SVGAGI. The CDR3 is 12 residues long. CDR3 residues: CASRSPPRPQHF. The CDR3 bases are TGTGCCAGCCGATCTCCCCCTCGGCCCCAGCATTTT.

CDR3 nucleotide sequence: TGTGCCAGCAGCAGGGGGACAGGGATGTTCCTGTTTTTT. It yields the protein CASSRGTGMFLFF. The rearrangement uses TRBV5-6 and TRBJ1-4, with 9 bases matching TRBD1. The germline V gene has CDR1 SGHDT and CDR2 YYEEEE. This CDR3 spans 13 amino acids. V lost 4 bases, J lost 14 bases, and 9 bases stayed unmatched.

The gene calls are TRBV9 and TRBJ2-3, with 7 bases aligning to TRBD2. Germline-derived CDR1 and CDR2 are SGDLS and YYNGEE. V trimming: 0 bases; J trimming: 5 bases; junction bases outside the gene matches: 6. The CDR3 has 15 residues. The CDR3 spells CASSVELARGDTQYF. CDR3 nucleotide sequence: TGTGCCAGCAGCGTAGAACTAGCGCGGGGAGATACGCAGTATTTT.

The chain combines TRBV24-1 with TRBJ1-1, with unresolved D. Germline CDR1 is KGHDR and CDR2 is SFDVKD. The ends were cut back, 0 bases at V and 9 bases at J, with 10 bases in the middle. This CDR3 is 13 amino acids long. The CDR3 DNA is TGTGCCACCAGTGATTTGCGAGGAGGGAAAGCTTTCTTT. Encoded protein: CATSDLRGGKAFF.

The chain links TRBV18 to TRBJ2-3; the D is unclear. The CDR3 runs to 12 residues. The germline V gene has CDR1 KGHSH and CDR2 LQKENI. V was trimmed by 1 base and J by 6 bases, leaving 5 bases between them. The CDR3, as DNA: TGTGCCAGCTCACCACTAGGGGATACGCAGTATTTT. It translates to CASSPLGDTQYF.

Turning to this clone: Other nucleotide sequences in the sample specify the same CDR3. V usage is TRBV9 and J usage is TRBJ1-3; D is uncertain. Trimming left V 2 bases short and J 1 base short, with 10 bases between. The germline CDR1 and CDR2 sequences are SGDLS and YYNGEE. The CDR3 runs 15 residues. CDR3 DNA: TGTGCCAGCAGCGTTGAGACGGGATCTGGAAACACCATATATTTT. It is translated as CASSVETGSGNTIYF.

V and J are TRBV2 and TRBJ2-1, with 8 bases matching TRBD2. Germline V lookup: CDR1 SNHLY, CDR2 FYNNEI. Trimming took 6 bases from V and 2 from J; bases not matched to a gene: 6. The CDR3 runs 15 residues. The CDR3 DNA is TGTGCCAGCAGCGTGAGCGGGAGTGCCTACAATGAGCAGTTCTTC. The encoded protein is CASSVSGSAYNEQFF.

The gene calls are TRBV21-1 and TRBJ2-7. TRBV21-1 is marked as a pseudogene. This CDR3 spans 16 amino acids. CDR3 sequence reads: CASSKDNKDLINEQYF. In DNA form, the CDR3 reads TGTGCCAGCAGCAAAGATAATAAGGATCTCATCAACGAGCAGTACTTC.

Here the CDR3 reads CASSVARLLSSGNTIYF. DNA of the CDR3: TGTGCCAGCAGCGTCGCTCGGTTACTGAGCTCTGGAAACACCATATATTTT. This sequence joins TRBV25-1 and TRBJ1-3, with D unresolved. V lost 6 bases and J 0 bases, leaving 18 bases between the germline ends. This CDR3 is built from 17 residues. Germline V gene data show CDR1 as MGHDK and CDR2 as SYGVNS. The whole variable domain, remainder taken from reference TRBV25-1 and TRBJ1-3, is EADIYQTPRYLVIGTGKKITLECSQTMGHDKMYWYQQDPGMELHLIHYSYGVNSTEKGDLSSESTVSRIRTEHFPLTLESARPSHTSQYLCASSVARLLSSGNTIYFGEGSWLTVV.

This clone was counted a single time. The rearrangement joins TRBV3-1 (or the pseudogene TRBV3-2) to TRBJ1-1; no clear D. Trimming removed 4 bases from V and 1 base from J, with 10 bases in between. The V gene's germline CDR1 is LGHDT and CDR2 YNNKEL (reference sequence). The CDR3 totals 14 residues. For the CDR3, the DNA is TGTGCCAGCAGCCCCTTAGGATCGAACACTGAAGCTTTCTTT. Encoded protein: CASSPLGSNTEAFF.

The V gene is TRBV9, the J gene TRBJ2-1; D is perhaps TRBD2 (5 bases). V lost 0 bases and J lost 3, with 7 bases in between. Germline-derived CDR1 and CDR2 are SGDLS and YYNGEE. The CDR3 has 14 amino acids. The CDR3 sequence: CASSVAGNYNEQFF. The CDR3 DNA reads TGTGCCAGCAGCGTAGCGGGGAACTACAATGAGCAGTTCTTC.

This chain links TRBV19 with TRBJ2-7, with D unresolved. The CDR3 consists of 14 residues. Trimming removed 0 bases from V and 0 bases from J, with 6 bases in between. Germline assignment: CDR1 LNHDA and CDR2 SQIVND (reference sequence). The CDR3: CASSIDPSSYEQYF. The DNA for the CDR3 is TGTGCCAGTAGTATAGATCCGAGCTCCTACGAGCAGTACTTC.